This T cell receptor (beta chain) was documented in a study of shared clonotypes between healthy human individuals. The donor cohort consisted entirely of Caucasian adults residing in Nashville, Tennessee. CD45RA-negative memory and CD45RA+ naive subsets were split from the CD4+ cells. The germline V gene has CDR1 MNHNS and CDR2 SASEGT. V shed 2 bases and J 4 bases; nucleotides not matched to a gene: 2. CDR3 length: 15 residues. Assay: immunoSEQ multiplex PCR; the TCRdb copy retains only in-frame clones and omits some. The sample includes about 1 million clones, about 77% of them seen just once. The TCR comes from a man younger than 35 in good health. Sample: memory CD4+ T cells sorted from blood. Subset denoted: CD45RA-negative fraction. This chain joins TRBV6-1 and TRBJ2-1, with 10 bases lining up with TRBD1. The CDR3 region has the DNA TGTGCCAGCAGTGAACCGGGACAGGGGTACAATGAGCAGTTCTTC. Amino acid sequence: CASSEPGQGYNEQFF.